This is a list of T cell receptor beta chains from one sample in a study of blood T cell repertoires in COVID-19. This table comes from immunoSEQ multiplex PCR, and its TCRdb copy is limited to in-frame clones, with some not included. The sample carries fewer than 300,000 clones, 84% recorded once. The sequenced material came from peripheral blood. These receptors were taken from a human donor with COVID-19, enrolled during active disease. The donor label of this sample is uncertain. Both conserved end residues are part of each CDR3. The order of the fields is CDR3 protein, CDR3 DNA, clone size, D gene, J gene, V gene. A D gene is named only where the DNA matches it firmly. The size field is filled for only some rows; it gives once, few, many or a size class.

CASSGGRTGNEKLFF TGTGCCAGTAGTGGAGGGAGGACGGGAAATGAAAAACTGTTTTTT . . TRBJ1-4 TRBV19
CATSAPIAGSGYEQFF TGTGCCACCAGTGCTCCAATAGCGGGATCGGGATATGAGCAGTTCTTC . TRBD2 TRBJ2-1 TRBV24-1
CASRPGESDTGELFF TGTGCCAGCAGACCAGGGGAGTCGGACACCGGGGAGCTGTTTTTT . . TRBJ2-2 TRBV6-5
CASSLLGQSYEQYF TGTGCCAGCAGCTTATTAGGACAGAGCTACGAGCAGTACTTC . . TRBJ2-7 TRBV7-9
CASSENLEGVDYGYTF TGTGCCAGCAGTGAGAACCTCGAGGGGGTCGACTATGGCTACACCTTC . . TRBJ1-2 TRBV2
CASSQTGTGGKGEQYF TGTGCCAGCAGCCAAACCGGGACAGGGGGCAAAGGCGAGCAGTACTTC . TRBD1 TRBJ2-7 TRBV14
CASSQNTGTVGTEAFF TGTGCCAGCAGTCAAAATACCGGGACAGTAGGCACTGAAGCTTTCTTT . TRBD1 TRBJ1-1 TRBV28
CASSPSDRGPSTLHF TGTGCCAGCAGTCCCTCGGACAGGGGCCCCTCGACCCTCCACTTT . TRBD1 TRBJ1-6 TRBV28
CASSVAGRQGHSGNTIYF TGTGCCAGCAGCGTAGCTGGGAGACAGGGTCACTCTGGAAACACCATATATTTT many TRBD1 TRBJ1-3 TRBV9
CASRLQGQAYEQYF TGTGCCAGCAGATTACAGGGGCAGGCATACGAGCAGTACTTC . TRBD1 TRBJ2-7 TRBV27
CASSRSGRPDTGELFF TGCGCCAGCAGCCGTAGCGGGAGGCCCGACACCGGGGAGCTGTTTTTT . TRBD2 TRBJ2-2 TRBV4-3
CASSYGGADLNEQFF TGTGCCAGCAGTTATGGGGGCGCCGACCTCAATGAGCAGTTCTTC . . TRBJ2-1 TRBV6-5
CASSPSLDTNYGYTF TGTGCCAGCAGTCCTAGCCTCGACACGAACTATGGCTACACCTTC . . TRBJ1-2 TRBV28
CASSLVGASQETQYF TGTGCCAGCAGCTTGGTTGGGGCTAGTCAAGAGACCCAGTACTTC . . TRBJ2-5 TRBV5-4
CASSTGTSPGANYGYTF TGTGCCAGCAGTACCGGGACTTCTCCCGGAGCTAACTATGGCTACACCTTC . . TRBJ1-2 TRBV28
CASETGNEKLFF TGTGCCAGCGAGACAGGGAATGAAAAACTGTTTTTT . TRBD1 TRBJ1-4 TRBV28
CAWSSGTGTTNEKLFF TGTGCCTGGAGTTCTGGGACAGGCACAACTAATGAAAAACTGTTTTTT . TRBD1 TRBJ1-4 TRBV30
CASSLTGRDTEAFF TGTGCCAGCAGCTTAACAGGGAGGGACACTGAAGCTTTCTTT . . TRBJ1-1 TRBV7-3
CASSLRDRGVNTF TGTGCCAGCAGTTTACGGGACAGGGGGGTAAACACCTTC once TRBD1 TRBJ1-2 TRBV28
CASSPTSGSVEQFF TGTGCCAGCAGCCCGACTAGCGGGAGTGTTGAGCAGTTCTTC . TRBD2 TRBJ2-1 TRBV11-3
CASSVDGWDSGNTIYF TGTGCCAGCAGCGTAGACGGCTGGGACAGCGGAAACACCATATATTTT . TRBD1 TRBJ1-3 TRBV9
CASSRLGGRGETQYF TGTGCCAGCAGCCGTCTGGGAGGGCGGGGAGAGACCCAGTACTTC few TRBD2 TRBJ2-5 TRBV11-1
CASSRTSADDEQFF TGTGCCAGCAGTCGGACTAGCGCCGACGATGAGCAGTTCTTC . TRBD2 TRBJ2-1 TRBV2
CAWSRSGSSYEQYF TGTGCCTGGAGTCGCAGCGGGAGTTCCTACGAGCAGTACTTC few TRBD2 TRBJ2-7 TRBV30
CASSLDRGAYNEQFF TGTGCCAGCAGCTTGGACAGGGGAGCCTACAATGAGCAGTTCTTC . TRBD1 TRBJ2-1 TRBV5-4
CASSIRGLQETQYF TGTGCCAGCAGCATCAGGGGGCTCCAAGAGACCCAGTACTTC . TRBD1 TRBJ2-5 TRBV11-2
CASSIRQGTRGNTEAFF TGTGCCAGCAGCATACGACAGGGGACGAGGGGGAACACTGAAGCTTTCTTT few TRBD1 TRBJ1-1 TRBV13
CASSLGGGGYSNQPQHF TGTGCCAGCAGCTTGGGTGGGGGGGGATATAGCAATCAGCCCCAGCATTTT . . TRBJ1-5 TRBV5-4
CASSLELAGGGVPDTQYF TGTGCCAGCAGCTTAGAACTAGCGGGAGGGGGGGTACCAGATACGCAGTATTTT once TRBD2 TRBJ2-3 TRBV7-9
CASSYSSYNREETQYF TGTGCCAGCAGTTACTCGTCGTATAACAGGGAAGAGACCCAGTACTTC . . TRBJ2-5 TRBV6-5
CASVNRQGEDTEAFF TGTGCCAGCGTTAATCGACAGGGGGAGGACACTGAAGCTTTCTTT . TRBD1 TRBJ1-1 TRBV7-9
CASTSTSGSDPYNEQFF TGTGCCAGTACTTCGACTAGCGGGAGCGACCCCTACAATGAGCAGTTCTTC . TRBD2 TRBJ2-1 TRBV19
CASSYEGVKTQYF TGTGCCAGCAGTTACGAGGGGGTAAAGACCCAGTACTTC . . TRBJ2-5 TRBV5-6
CASSDQANTEAFF TGTGCCAGCAGTGACCAGGCGAACACTGAAGCTTTCTTT . . TRBJ1-1 TRBV2
CASSLSGTSGSNEQFF TGTGCCAGCAGTTTATCGGGGACTAGCGGGAGTAATGAGCAGTTCTTC . TRBD2 TRBJ2-1 TRBV28
CATSRVGVGNTIYF TGTGCCACCAGCAGAGTCGGGGTCGGAAACACCATATATTTT many . TRBJ1-3 TRBV15
CASSEGAGLEQYF TGTGCCAGCAGTGAAGGGGCAGGGCTCGAGCAGTACTTC . . TRBJ2-7 TRBV2
CASRRREGPNEQYF TGCGCCAGCAGACGGCGGGAGGGCCCTAACGAGCAGTACTTC once TRBD2 TRBJ2-7 TRBV5-1
CASSPMTSVNTDTQYF TGCGCCAGCAGCCCTATGACTAGCGTGAACACAGATACGCAGTATTTT . TRBD2 TRBJ2-3 TRBV5-1
CASSLNTNTGELFF TGTGCCAGCAGCTTAAACACGAACACCGGGGAGCTGTTTTTT . . TRBJ2-2 TRBV7-3
CSVEGIPGLAGQETQYF TGCAGCGTTGAAGGTATACCGGGACTAGCGGGCCAAGAGACCCAGTACTTC once TRBD2 TRBJ2-5 TRBV29-1
CASSESDTRDEQYF TGTGCCAGCAGCGAATCCGACACGCGGGACGAGCAGTACTTC . . TRBJ2-7 TRBV9
CSGSIGRGYEQYF TGCAGCGGGTCGATCGGCAGGGGGTACGAGCAGTACTTC . TRBD1 TRBJ2-7 TRBV29-1
CASSLSLTSTDTQYF TGTGCCAGCAGCTTATCACTTACTAGCACAGATACGCAGTATTTT once . TRBJ2-3 TRBV7-3
CASSFWLASTDTQYF TGTGCCAGCAGCTTTTGGCTAGCGAGCACAGATACGCAGTATTTT once . TRBJ2-3 TRBV7-9
CATSVTEAFF TGTGCCACCTCGGTTACTGAAGCTTTCTTT . . TRBJ1-1 TRBV28
CASSVDLLAAGELFF TGTGCCAGCAGCGTAGACTTGCTTGCGGCCGGGGAGCTGTTTTTT few . TRBJ2-2 TRBV9
CASSSTSGVNNEQFF TGCGCCAGCAGCTCGACTAGCGGGGTGAACAATGAGCAGTTCTTC once TRBD2 TRBJ2-1 TRBV5-1
CASSLPPRGLSTDTQYF TGTGCCAGCAGCTTACCTCCTCGCGGCTTAAGCACAGATACGCAGTATTTT . . TRBJ2-3 TRBV7-9
CASSNDRVNTIYF TGTGCCAGCAGTAATGACAGGGTGAACACCATATATTTT . TRBD1 TRBJ1-3 TRBV28
CASSSSGGFARGYTF TGTGCCAGCAGTTCATCAGGGGGCTTTGCGCGCGGCTACACCTTC . TRBD1 TRBJ1-2 TRBV27
CASALPNTEAFF TGTGCCAGCGCACTGCCGAACACTGAAGCTTTCTTT . . TRBJ1-1 TRBV5-5